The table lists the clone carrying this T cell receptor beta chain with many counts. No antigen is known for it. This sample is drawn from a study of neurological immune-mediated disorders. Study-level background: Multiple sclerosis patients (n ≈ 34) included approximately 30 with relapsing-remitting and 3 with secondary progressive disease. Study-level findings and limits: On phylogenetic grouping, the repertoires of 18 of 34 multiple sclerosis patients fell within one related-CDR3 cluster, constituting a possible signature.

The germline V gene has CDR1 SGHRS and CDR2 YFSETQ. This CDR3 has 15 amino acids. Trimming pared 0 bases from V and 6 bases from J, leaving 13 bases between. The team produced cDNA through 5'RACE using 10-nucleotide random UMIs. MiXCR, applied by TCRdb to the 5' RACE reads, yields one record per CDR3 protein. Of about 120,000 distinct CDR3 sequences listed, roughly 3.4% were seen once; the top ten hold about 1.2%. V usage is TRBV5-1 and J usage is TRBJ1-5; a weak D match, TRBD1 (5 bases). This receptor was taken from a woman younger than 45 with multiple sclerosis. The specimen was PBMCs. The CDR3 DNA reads TGCGCCAGCAGCTTGGACGGGGCAGTGGGTCAGCCCCAGCATTTT. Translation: CASSLDGAVGQPQHF.